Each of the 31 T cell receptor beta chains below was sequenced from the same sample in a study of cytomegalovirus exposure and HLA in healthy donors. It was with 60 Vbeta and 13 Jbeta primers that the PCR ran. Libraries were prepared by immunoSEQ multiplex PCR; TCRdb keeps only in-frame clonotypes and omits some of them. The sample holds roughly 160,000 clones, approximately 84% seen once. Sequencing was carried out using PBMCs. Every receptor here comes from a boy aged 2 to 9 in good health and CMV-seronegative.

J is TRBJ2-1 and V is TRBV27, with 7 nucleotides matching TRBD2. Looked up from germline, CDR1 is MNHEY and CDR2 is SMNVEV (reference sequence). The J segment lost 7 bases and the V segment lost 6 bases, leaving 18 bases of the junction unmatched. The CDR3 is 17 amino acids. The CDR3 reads CASSPSSGEGLGNEQFF. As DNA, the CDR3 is TGTGCCAGCAGCCCCTCGTCGGGGGAGGGCCTAGGGAATGAGCAGTTCTTC.

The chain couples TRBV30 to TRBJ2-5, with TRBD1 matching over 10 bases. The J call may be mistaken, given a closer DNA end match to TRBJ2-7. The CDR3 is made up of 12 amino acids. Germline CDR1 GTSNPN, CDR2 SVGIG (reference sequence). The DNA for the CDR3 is TGTGCGTCGGGGACAGGGGACCGCGAGCAGTACTTC. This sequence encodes CASGTGDREQYF.

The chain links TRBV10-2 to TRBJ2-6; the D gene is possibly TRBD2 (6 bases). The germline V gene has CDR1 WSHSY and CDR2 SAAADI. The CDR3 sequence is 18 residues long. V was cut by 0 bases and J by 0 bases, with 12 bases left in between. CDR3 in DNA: TGCGCCAGCAGTGAGTCGGGAGGTCCGTACTCTGGGGCCAACGTCCTGACTTTC. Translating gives CASSESGGPYSGANVLTF.

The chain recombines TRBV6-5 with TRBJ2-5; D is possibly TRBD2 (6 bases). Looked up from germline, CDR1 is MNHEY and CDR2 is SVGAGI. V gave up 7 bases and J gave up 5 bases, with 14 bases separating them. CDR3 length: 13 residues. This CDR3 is CASTEQRGETQYF. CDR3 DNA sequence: TGTGCCAGCACCGAACAACGGGGGGAGACCCAGTACTTC.

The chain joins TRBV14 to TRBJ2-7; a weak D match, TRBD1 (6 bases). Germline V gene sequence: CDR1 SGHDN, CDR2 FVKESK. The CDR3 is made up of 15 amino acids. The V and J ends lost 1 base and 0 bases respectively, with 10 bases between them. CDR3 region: CASSQGRGGSYEQYF. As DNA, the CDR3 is TGTGCCAGCAGCCAAGGAAGAGGGGGCTCCTACGAGCAGTACTTC.

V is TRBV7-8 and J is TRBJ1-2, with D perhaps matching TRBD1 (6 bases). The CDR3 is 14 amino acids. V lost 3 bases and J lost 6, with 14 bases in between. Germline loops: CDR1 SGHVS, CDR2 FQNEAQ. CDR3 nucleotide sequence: TGTGCCAGCAGCTTTAACAGGGTGGAGAATGGCTACACCTTC. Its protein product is CASSFNRVENGYTF.

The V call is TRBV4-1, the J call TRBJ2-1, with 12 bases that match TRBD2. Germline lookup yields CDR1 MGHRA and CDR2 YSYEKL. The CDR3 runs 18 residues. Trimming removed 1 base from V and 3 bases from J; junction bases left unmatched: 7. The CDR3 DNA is TGCGCCAGCAGCCAAGGACTAGCGGGAGTTTTCCTCTACAATGAGCAGTTCTTC. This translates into CASSQGLAGVFLYNEQFF.

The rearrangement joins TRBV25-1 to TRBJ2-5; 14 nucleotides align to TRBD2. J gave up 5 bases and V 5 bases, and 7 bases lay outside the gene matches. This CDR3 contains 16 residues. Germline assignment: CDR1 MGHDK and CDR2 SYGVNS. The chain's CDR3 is CASSKPGLAGAETQYF. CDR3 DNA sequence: TGTGCCAGCAGTAAACCGGGACTAGCGGGAGCCGAGACCCAGTACTTC.

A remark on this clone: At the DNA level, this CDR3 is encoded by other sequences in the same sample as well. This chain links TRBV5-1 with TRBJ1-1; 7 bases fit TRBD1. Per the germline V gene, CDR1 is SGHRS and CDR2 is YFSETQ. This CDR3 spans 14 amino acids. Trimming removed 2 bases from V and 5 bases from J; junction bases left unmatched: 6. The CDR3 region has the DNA TGCGCCAGCAGCTTAGGCGGGACAGATACTGAAGCTTTCTTT. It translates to CASSLGGTDTEAFF.

In nucleotides, the CDR3 is TGTGCCAGCAGCTTAGTTCGGGGGGTAGGGGGCAATCAGCCCCAGCATTTT. Its translation is CASSLVRGVGGNQPQHF. The chain joins TRBV7-9 to TRBJ1-5; perhaps TRBD1 as D (5 bases). Germline V gives CDR1 SEHNR, CDR2 FQNEAQ (reference sequence). Deletions cut 1 base from V and 2 bases from J, with 15 bases between. The CDR3 extends over 17 amino acids.

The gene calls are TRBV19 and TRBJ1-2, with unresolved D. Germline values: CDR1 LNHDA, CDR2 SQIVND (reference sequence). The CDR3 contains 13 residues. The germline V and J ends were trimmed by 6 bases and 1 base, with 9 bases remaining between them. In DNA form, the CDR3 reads TGTGCCAGTAGCAGGCGAGTTAACTATGGCTACACCTTC. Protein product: CASSRRVNYGYTF.

CDR3 region: CASSIREINEQYF. In nucleotides, the CDR3 is TGTGCCAGTTCTATCCGGGAGATCAACGAGCAGTACTTC. The chain combines TRBV6-1 with TRBJ2-5, with a weak D call TRBD2 (6 bases). The J call may be in error: the DNA end matches TRBJ2-7 better. Germline CDR1 MNHNS, CDR2 SASEGT. This CDR3 is built from 13 residues.

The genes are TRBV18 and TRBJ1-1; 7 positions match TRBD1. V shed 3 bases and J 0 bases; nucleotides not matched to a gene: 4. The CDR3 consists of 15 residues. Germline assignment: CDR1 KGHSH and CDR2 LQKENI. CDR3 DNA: TGTGCCAGCTCACCCTTGACAGGGATGAACACTGAAGCTTTCTTT. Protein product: CASSPLTGMNTEAFF. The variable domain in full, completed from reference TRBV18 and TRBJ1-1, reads NAGVMQNPRHLVRRRGQEARLRCSPMKGHSHVYWYRQLPEEGLKFMVYLQKENIIDESGMPKERFSAEFPKEGPSILRIQQVVRGDSAAYFCASSPLTGMNTEAFFGQGTRLTVV.

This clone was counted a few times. CDR3 bases: TGTGCCTGGAGTCCGACAGGTCAGCCCCAGCATTTT. Translation: CAWSPTGQPQHF. The rearrangement uses TRBV30 and TRBJ1-5, with a tentative D call TRBD1 (6 bases). Trimming shortened V by 2 bases and J by 6 bases, and 8 bases separated the two germline ends. This CDR3 contains 12 residues. CDR1 and CDR2 (germline): GTSNPN, SVGIG (reference sequence). Variable domain in full (rest from reference TRBV30 and TRBJ1-5): SQTIHQWPATLVQPVGSPLSLECTVEGTSNPNLYWYRQAAGRGLQLLFYSVGIGQISSEVPQNLSASRPQDRQFILSSKKLLLSDSGFYLCAWSPTGQPQHFGDGTRLSIL.

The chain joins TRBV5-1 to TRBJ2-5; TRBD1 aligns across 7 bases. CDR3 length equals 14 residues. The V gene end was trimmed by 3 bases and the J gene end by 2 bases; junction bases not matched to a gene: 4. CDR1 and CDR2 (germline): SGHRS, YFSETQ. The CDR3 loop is CASSSRGYQETQYF. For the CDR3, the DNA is TGCGCCAGCAGCTCCAGGGGGTATCAAGAGACCCAGTACTTC. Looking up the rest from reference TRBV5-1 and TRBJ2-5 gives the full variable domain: KAGVTQTPRYLIKTRGQQVTLSCSPISGHRSVSWYQQTPGQGLQFLFEYFSETQRNKGNFPGRFSGRQFSNSRSEMNVSTLELGDSALYLCASSSRGYQETQYFGPGTRLLVL.

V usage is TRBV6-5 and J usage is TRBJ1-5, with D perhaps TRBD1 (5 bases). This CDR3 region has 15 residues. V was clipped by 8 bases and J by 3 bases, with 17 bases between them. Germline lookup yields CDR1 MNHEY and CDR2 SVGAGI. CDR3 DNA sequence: TGTGCCAGCGGAAGACAAGGACACCTCAATCAGCCCCAGCATTTT. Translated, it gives CASGRQGHLNQPQHF.

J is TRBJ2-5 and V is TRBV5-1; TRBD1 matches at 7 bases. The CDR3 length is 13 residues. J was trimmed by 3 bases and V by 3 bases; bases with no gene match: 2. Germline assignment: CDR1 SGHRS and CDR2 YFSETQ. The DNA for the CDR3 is TGCGCCAGCAGCTCCGGGACAGAAGAGACCCAGTACTTC. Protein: CASSSGTEETQYF.

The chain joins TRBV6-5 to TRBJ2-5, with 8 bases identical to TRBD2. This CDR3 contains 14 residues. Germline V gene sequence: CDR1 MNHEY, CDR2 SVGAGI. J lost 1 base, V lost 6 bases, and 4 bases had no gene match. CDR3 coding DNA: TGTGCCAGCAGACTACTAGCGGCCCAAGAGACCCAGTACTTC. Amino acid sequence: CASRLLAAQETQYF.

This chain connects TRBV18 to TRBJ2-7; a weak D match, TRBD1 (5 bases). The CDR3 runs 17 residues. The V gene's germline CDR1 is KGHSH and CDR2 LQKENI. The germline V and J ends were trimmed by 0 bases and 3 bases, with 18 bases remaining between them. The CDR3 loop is CASSPPPGRAFGYEQYF. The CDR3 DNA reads TGTGCCAGCTCACCACCCCCCGGCAGGGCATTTGGCTACGAGCAGTACTTC. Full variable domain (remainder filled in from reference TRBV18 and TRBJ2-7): NAGVMQNPRHLVRRRGQEARLRCSPMKGHSHVYWYRQLPEEGLKFMVYLQKENIIDESGMPKERFSAEFPKEGPSILRIQQVVRGDSAAYFCASSPPPGRAFGYEQYFGPGTRLTVT.

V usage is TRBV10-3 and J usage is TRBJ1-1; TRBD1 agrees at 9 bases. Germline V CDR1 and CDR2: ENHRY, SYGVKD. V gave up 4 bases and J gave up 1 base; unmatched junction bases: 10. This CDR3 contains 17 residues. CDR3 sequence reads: CAISALQTGGWNTEAFF. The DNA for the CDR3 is TGTGCCATCAGTGCCCTCCAGACAGGGGGATGGAACACTGAAGCTTTCTTT.

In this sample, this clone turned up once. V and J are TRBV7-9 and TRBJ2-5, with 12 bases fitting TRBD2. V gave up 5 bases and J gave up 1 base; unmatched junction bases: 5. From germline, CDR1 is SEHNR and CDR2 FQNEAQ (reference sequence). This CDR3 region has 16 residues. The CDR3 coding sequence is TGTGCCAGCAGCCCGGGACTAGCGGGCCCCCAAGAGACCCAGTACTTC. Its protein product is CASSPGLAGPQETQYF.

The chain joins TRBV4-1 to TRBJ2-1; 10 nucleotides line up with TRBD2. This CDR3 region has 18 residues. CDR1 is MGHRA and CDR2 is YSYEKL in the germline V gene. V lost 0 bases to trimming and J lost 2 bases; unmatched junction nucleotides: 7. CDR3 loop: CASSQDPGTSVAYNEQFF. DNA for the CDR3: TGCGCCAGCAGCCAAGACCCCGGGACTAGCGTAGCCTACAATGAGCAGTTCTTC.

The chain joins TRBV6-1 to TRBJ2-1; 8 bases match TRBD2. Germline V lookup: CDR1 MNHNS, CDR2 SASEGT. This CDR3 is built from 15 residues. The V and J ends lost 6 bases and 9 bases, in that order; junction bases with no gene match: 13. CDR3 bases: TGTGCCAGCAGCGAGGGAGCGGGAGCGTCGATTGAGCAGTTCTTC. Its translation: CASSEGAGASIEQFF.

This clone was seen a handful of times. This CDR3 is CAWRGLNYGYTF. In nucleotides, the CDR3 is TGTGCCTGGAGAGGACTTAACTATGGCTACACCTTC. This chain links TRBV30 with TRBJ1-2, with D uncertain. In germline, CDR1 is GTSNPN, CDR2 SVGIG (reference sequence). Between the trimmed V and J ends, which lost 3 bases and 1 base, there was a span of 6 bases. There are 12 residues in the CDR3. Together with reference TRBV30 and TRBJ1-2, the CDR3 gives the full variable domain: SQTIHQWPATLVQPVGSPLSLECTVEGTSNPNLYWYRQAAGRGLQLLFYSVGIGQISSEVPQNLSASRPQDRQFILSSKKLLLSDSGFYLCAWRGLNYGYTFGSGTRLTVV.

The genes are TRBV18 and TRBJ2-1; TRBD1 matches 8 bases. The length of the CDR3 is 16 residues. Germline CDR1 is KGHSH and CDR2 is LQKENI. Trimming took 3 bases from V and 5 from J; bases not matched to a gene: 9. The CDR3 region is CASSPTARGRDNEQFF. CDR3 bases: TGTGCCAGCTCACCCACCGCCAGGGGGCGTGACAATGAGCAGTTCTTC.

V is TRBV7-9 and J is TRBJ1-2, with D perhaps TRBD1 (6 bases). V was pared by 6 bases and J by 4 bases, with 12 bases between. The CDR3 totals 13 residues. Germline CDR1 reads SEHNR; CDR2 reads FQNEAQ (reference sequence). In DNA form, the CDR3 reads TGTGCCAGCAGTTCGGACAGTGTCTATGGCTACACCTTC. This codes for CASSSDSVYGYTF.

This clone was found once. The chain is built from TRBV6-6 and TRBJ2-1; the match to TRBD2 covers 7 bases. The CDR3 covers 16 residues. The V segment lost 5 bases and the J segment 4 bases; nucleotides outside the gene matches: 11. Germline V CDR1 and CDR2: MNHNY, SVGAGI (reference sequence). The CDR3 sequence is CASSASSTSRYNEQFF. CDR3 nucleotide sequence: TGTGCCAGCAGTGCATCGTCGACTAGCAGATACAATGAGCAGTTCTTC.

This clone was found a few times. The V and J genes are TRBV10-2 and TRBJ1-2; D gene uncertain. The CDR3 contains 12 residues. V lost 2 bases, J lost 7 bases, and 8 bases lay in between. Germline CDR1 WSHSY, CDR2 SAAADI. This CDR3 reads CASSEGGGGYTF. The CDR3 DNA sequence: TGCGCCAGCAGTGAGGGTGGCGGTGGCTACACCTTC.

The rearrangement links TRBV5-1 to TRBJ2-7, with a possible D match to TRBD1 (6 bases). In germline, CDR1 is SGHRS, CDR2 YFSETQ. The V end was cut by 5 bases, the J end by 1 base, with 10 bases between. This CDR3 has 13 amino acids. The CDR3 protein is CASSPTGSYEQYF. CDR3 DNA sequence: TGCGCCAGCAGTCCGACAGGATCCTACGAGCAGTACTTC.

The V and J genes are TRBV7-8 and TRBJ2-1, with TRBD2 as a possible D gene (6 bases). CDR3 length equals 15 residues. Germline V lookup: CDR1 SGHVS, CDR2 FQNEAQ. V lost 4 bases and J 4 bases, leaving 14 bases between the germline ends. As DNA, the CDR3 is TGTGCCAGCAGCTCTGTGACTAGTCGTTACAATGAGCAGTTCTTC. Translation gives CASSSVTSRYNEQFF.

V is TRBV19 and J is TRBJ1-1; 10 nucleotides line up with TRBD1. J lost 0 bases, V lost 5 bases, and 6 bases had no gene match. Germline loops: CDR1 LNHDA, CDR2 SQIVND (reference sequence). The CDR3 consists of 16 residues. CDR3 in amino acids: CASSRDRGLVNTEAFF. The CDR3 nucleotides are TGTGCCAGTAGTCGGGACAGGGGTTTAGTGAACACTGAAGCTTTCTTT.